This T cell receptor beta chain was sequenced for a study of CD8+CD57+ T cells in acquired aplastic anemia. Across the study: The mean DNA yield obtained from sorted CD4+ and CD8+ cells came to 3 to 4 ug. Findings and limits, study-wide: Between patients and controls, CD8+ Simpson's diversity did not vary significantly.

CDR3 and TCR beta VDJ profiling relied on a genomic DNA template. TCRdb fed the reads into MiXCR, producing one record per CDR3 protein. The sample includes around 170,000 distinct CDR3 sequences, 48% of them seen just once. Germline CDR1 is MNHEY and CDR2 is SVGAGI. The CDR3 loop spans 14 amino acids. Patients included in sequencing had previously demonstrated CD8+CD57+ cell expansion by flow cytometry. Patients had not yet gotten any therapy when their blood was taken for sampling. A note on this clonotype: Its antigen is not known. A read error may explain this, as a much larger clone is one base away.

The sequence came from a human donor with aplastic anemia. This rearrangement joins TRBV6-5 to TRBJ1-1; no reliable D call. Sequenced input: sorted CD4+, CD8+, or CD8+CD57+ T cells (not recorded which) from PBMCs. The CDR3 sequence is CASSSGRLNTEALF. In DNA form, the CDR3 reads TGTGCCAGCAGTTCCGGCAGGCTGAACACTGAAGCTCTCTTT.